These T cell receptor beta chains were read from a single sample in a study of CXCR3 chemokines and chemotherapy response in bladder cancer. TCRdb reprocessed the PCR reads via MiXCR and lists one record per CDR3 protein. The sample gives some 2,000 distinct CDR3 sequences, about 17% of which show up once; 30% to 40% is in the top ten. Sampling took place from a patient whose treatment included neoadjuvant chemotherapy. These receptor sequences come from a human donor with bladder cancer that responded to neoadjuvant chemotherapy. The CDR3 runs from the conserved cysteine through the conserved F or W.

CDR3 protein: CASSSGGSFYEQYF
J gene: TRBJ2-7
V gene: TRBV18

CDR3 protein: CASSYSMGILNQPQHF
J gene: TRBJ1-5
V gene: TRBV6-2/TRBV6-3

CDR3 protein: CASSLRVRAAWWKYF
J gene: TRBJ2-4
V gene: TRBV27

CDR3 protein: CASSYAGVVFDEQYF
J gene: TRBJ2-7
V gene: TRBV6-5

CDR3 protein: CASSSQAGMGNIQYF
J gene: TRBJ2-4
V gene: TRBV7-3

CDR3 protein: CASSQGISSTEALF
J gene: TRBJ1-1
V gene: TRBV6-2/TRBV6-3

CDR3 protein: CASSQDGRRVGGTEQFF
J gene: TRBJ2-1
V gene: TRBV4-3

CDR3 protein: CSATEQGAVSQSYTF
J gene: TRBJ1-2
V gene: TRBV20-1

CDR3 protein: CASSDTSGYTDTQYF
J gene: TRBJ2-3
V gene: TRBV25-1

CDR3 protein: CASSDYEQYF
J gene: TRBJ2-7
V gene: TRBV6-2/TRBV6-3

CDR3 protein: CAWSVGTGVTGELFF
J gene: TRBJ2-2
V gene: TRBV30

CDR3 protein: CASSPPFSGRAYNEQFF
J gene: TRBJ2-1
V gene: TRBV5-4

CDR3 protein: CASSEALPGRGDEQYF
J gene: TRBJ2-7
V gene: TRBV2

CDR3 protein: CASSPARTGSEQYF
J gene: TRBJ2-7
V gene: TRBV27

CDR3 protein: CSVDGGPTQTQHF
J gene: TRBJ1-5
V gene: TRBV29-1

CDR3 protein: CASSLGATSRETQYF
J gene: TRBJ2-5
V gene: TRBV5-4

CDR3 protein: CASSQGWGLNTEAFF
J gene: TRBJ1-1
V gene: TRBV14

CDR3 protein: CASSLAGLAGTGELFF
J gene: TRBJ2-2
V gene: TRBV7-9

CDR3 protein: CASSPQGLANEQYF
J gene: TRBJ2-7
V gene: TRBV18

CDR3 protein: CASSSRLAGNNEQFF
J gene: TRBJ2-1
V gene: TRBV12-3/TRBV12-4

CDR3 protein: CASSYLPGLADNEQFF
J gene: TRBJ2-1
V gene: TRBV6-5

CDR3 protein: CASLRGAGTGELFF
J gene: TRBJ2-2
V gene: TRBV28

CDR3 protein: CASSRPGGDEQFF
J gene: TRBJ2-1
V gene: TRBV11-2

CDR3 protein: CACKTGESYEQYF
J gene: TRBJ2-7
V gene: TRBV30

CDR3 protein: CASSLTGQKGYTF
J gene: TRBJ1-2
V gene: TRBV28

CDR3 protein: CASSLAGARYNSPLHF
J gene: TRBJ1-6
V gene: TRBV5-6

CDR3 protein: CASSRSGSPYEQYF
J gene: TRBJ2-7
V gene: TRBV7-2

CDR3 protein: CATSDPTSSYNEQFF
J gene: TRBJ2-1
V gene: TRBV24-1

CDR3 protein: CASSFNRGGASGANVLTF
J gene: TRBJ2-6
V gene: TRBV27

CDR3 protein: CASSWTDEQYF
J gene: TRBJ2-3
V gene: TRBV5-6

CDR3 protein: CASSYSRTSNTGELFF
J gene: TRBJ2-2
V gene: TRBV6-5

CDR3 protein: CASRLGLAGDNEQFF
J gene: TRBJ2-1
V gene: TRBV5-6

CDR3 protein: CASSSPPNRENTEAFF
J gene: TRBJ1-1
V gene: TRBV7-2

CDR3 protein: CASGPGGRNTEAFF
J gene: TRBJ1-1
V gene: TRBV6-2/TRBV6-3

CDR3 protein: CASSPVGQGFDEQYF
J gene: TRBJ2-7
V gene: TRBV6-2/TRBV6-3

CDR3 protein: CASSATAARTDTQYF
J gene: TRBJ2-3
V gene: TRBV27

CDR3 protein: CASSLQGVSRGYTF
J gene: TRBJ1-2
V gene: TRBV28

CDR3 protein: CASRGIGQGAWYSNQPQHF
J gene: TRBJ1-5
V gene: TRBV28

CDR3 protein: CSARRDGDTQYF
J gene: TRBJ2-3
V gene: TRBV20-1

CDR3 protein: CTSSYSTSGTDTQYF
J gene: TRBJ2-3
V gene: TRBV6-5

CDR3 protein: CASSTLGSPNTDTQYF
J gene: TRBJ2-3
V gene: TRBV5-6

CDR3 protein: CASSQDEAGAIYGYTF
J gene: TRBJ1-2
V gene: TRBV4-1

CDR3 protein: CVTGAGQETQYF
J gene: TRBJ2-5
V gene: TRBV6-1

CDR3 protein: CSARPPLRSGIREQYF
J gene: TRBJ2-7
V gene: TRBV20-1

CDR3 protein: CASSPLGTANTGELFF
J gene: TRBJ2-2
V gene: TRBV5-5

CDR3 protein: CSVEAGVGSETQYF
J gene: TRBJ2-5
V gene: TRBV29-1

CDR3 protein: CATSRRETSGQETQYF
J gene: TRBJ2-5
V gene: TRBV15

CDR3 protein: CASSRTFGRAEETQYF
J gene: TRBJ2-5
V gene: TRBV4-1

CDR3 protein: CQQQGEQYF
J gene: TRBJ2-7
V gene: TRBV14

CDR3 protein: CASSSSIKQYF
J gene: TRBJ2-7
V gene: TRBV27

CDR3 protein: CASSPTRGTESTDTQYF
J gene: TRBJ2-3
V gene: TRBV18

CDR3 protein: CASSLGLAGGPGDTQYF
J gene: TRBJ2-3
V gene: TRBV7-2

CDR3 protein: CATPQGNEQFF
J gene: TRBJ2-1
V gene: TRBV7-9

CDR3 protein: CASSYLGTANEKLFF
J gene: TRBJ1-4
V gene: TRBV6-5

CDR3 protein: CSARDSLRGTDTQYF
J gene: TRBJ2-3
V gene: TRBV20-1

CDR3 protein: CASSPGTVNNEQFF
J gene: TRBJ2-1
V gene: TRBV6-6

CDR3 protein: CASGRDRSNNEQYF
J gene: TRBJ2-7
V gene: TRBV6-1

CDR3 protein: CASSIASRERGYTF
J gene: TRBJ1-2
V gene: TRBV19

CDR3 protein: CATSSPFPETQYF
J gene: TRBJ2-5
V gene: TRBV15